A selection of T cell receptor beta chains follows, all from one sample in a study of T cells in Graves' hyperthyroidism and ophthalmopathy. TCRdb passed the multiplex PCR reads through MiXCR, listing each CDR3 protein once. The sample includes approximately 630,000 distinct CDR3 sequences, around 15% of them seen just once. Specimen: blood. These TCRs come from a woman aged 25-40 years with Graves' hyperthyroidism. CDR3s include the opening cysteine and the closing phenylalanine or tryptophan. The order of the fields is J gene, V gene, D gene, clone size, CDR3 protein, CDR3 DNA. A D gene is named only where the DNA matches it firmly. Expanded clones get a size class; other rows say once, few or many, or leave the size out.

TRBJ2-3 | TRBV7-2 | TRBD2 | few | CASSFGSAGGQEDTQYF | TGTGCCAGCAGCTTTGGCTCAGCGGGAGGGCAGGAAGATACGCAGTATTTT
TRBJ2-7 | TRBV9 | TRBD2 | few | CASTPYQRERTAYEQYF | TGTGCCAGCACCCCTTATCAGCGGGAGCGCACGGCCTACGAGCAGTACTTC
TRBJ2-3 | TRBV19 | TRBD1 | NA | CATSSETGYTDTQYF | TGTGCCACCTCTTCTGAGACAGGGTACACAGATACGCAGTATTTT
TRBJ2-7 | TRBV20-1 | TRBD2 | NA | CSADLAGITEQYF | TGCAGTGCTGATCTAGCGGGGATTACAGAGCAGTACTTC
TRBJ2-2 | TRBV7-2 | NA | few | CASSLGGLGYTGELFF | TGTGCCAGCAGCTTAGGGGGGTTAGGGTATACCGGGGAGCTGTTTTTT
TRBJ2-5 | TRBV5-1 | NA | few | CASRTNFGTWVAETQYF | TGCGCCAGCAGGACCAACTTCGGGACATGGGTTGCGGAGACCCAGTACTTC
TRBJ1-6 | TRBV3-1 | TRBD1 | NA | CAGSLRDRAYNSPLHF | TGTGCCGGCAGCCTTCGGGACAGGGCCTATAATTCACCCCTCCACTTT
TRBJ2-2 | TRBV11-2 | NA | NA | CASSFKQGINTGELFF | TGTGCCAGCAGCTTCAAACAGGGAATTAACACCGGGGAGCTGTTTTTT
TRBJ1-5 | TRBV28 | NA | many | CASSGLDGDSNQPQHF | TGTGCCAGCAGTGGGCTTGACGGTGATAGCAATCAGCCCCAGCATTTT
TRBJ2-1 | TRBV3-1 | TRBD1 | many | CASSQLSGGSYNEQFF | TGTGCCAGCAGCCAACTGTCAGGGGGCTCCTACAATGAGCAGTTCTTC
TRBJ2-7 | TRBV7-9 | NA | many | CASSFEESYEQYF | TGTGCCAGCAGCTTTGAAGAGTCCTACGAGCAGTACTTC
TRBJ2-7 | TRBV7-6 | NA | NA | CASPKGPYEQYF | TGTGCCAGCCCCAAGGGCCCCTACGAGCAGTACTTC
TRBJ2-1 | TRBV6-5 | TRBD2 | few | CASSYSPSLAGNYNEQFF | TGTGCCAGCAGTTACTCCCCCTCCTTAGCGGGGAACTACAATGAGCAGTTCTTC
TRBJ2-7 | TRBV5-4 | NA | NA | CASSLGGLTEQYF | TGTGCCAGCAGCTTGGGGGGCTTAACCGAGCAGTACTTC
TRBJ2-7 | TRBV7-2 | NA | many | CASSLDLGEQYF | TGTGCCAGCAGCTTAGACTTGGGCGAGCAGTACTTC
TRBJ2-3 | TRBV12-3/TRBV12-4 | TRBD2 | NA | CASSPSQGSGIRGTQYF | TGTGCCAGCAGTCCCTCCCAGGGTAGCGGGATCCGAGGGACGCAGTATTTT
TRBJ2-7 | TRBV19 | NA | NA | CASSLRSGAFYEQYF | TGTGCCAGTAGTCTCCGTTCCGGGGCCTTCTACGAGCAGTACTTC
TRBJ2-1 | TRBV20-1 | TRBD2 | many | CSAEPGLGTYNEQFF | TGCAGTGCTGAACCGGGACTAGGAACATACAATGAGCAGTTCTTC
TRBJ2-2 | TRBV5-1 | TRBD2 | NA | CASSRTSGNTGELLF | TGCGCCAGCAGCCGGACTAGCGGAAACACCGGGGAGCTGCTTTTT